This TCR beta chain was captured by sequencing in a study of blood T cell repertoires in COVID-19. The overall study: Samples came from the United States, Italy and Spain, spanning acute and convalescent COVID-19.

V gave up 2 bases and J gave up 5 bases; unmatched junction bases: 9. CDR1 MNHEY and CDR2 SVGEGT come from the germline V gene. The CDR3 loop spans 18 amino acids. Profiled with immunoSEQ multiplex PCR; TCRdb holds only in-frame clones, not every one. Seen here are over 40,000 clones, 75% to 85% observed once, and the top ten hold 7.6%. Sequencing input: peripheral blood. This chain connects TRBV6-2 or TRBV6-3 to TRBJ2-2; 12 nucleotides agree with TRBD2. This clonotype was sampled from a human donor in a cohort sampled during active COVID-19. CDR3 residues: CASSYGATSGSWTGELFF. The DNA of the CDR3 is TGTGCCAGCAGTTACGGGGCGACTAGCGGGAGTTGGACCGGGGAGCTGTTTTTT.